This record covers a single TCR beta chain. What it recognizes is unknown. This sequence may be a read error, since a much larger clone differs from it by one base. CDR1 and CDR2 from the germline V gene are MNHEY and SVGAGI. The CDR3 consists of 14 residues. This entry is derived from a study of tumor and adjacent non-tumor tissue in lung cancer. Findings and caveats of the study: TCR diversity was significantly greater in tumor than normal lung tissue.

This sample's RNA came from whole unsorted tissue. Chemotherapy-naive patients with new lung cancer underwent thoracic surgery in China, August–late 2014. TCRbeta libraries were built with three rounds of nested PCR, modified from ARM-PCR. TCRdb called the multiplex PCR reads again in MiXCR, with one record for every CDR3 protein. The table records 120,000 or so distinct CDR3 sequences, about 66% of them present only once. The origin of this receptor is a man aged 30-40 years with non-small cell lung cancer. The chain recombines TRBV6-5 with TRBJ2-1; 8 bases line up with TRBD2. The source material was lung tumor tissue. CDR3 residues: CPSSGADGSGEQFF. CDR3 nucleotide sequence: TGTCCCAGTAGCGGGGCGGATGGGTCTGGTGAGCAGTTCTTC.